This TCR beta chain was captured by sequencing in a study of blood T cell repertoires in COVID-19. This table comes from immunoSEQ multiplex PCR, and its TCRdb copy is limited to in-frame clones, with some not included. The sample shows around 170,000 clones, roughly 84% of them seen only once. Grouping used clinical history reported by participants in a survey and questionnaire. CDR3 size: 13 residues. The germline gives CDR1 ENHRY, CDR2 SYGVKD. V was pared by 10 bases and J by 2 bases, with 14 bases between. V usage is TRBV10-3 and J usage is TRBJ2-5, with D unclear. The sequenced sample was PBMCs or T cells enriched from blood (not recorded which). This clonotype was sampled from a woman aged 50 to 60 who had recovered from COVID-19. In DNA, the CDR3 is TGTGCCACCATAGAGCCGGTGCAAGAGACCCAGTACTTC. It specifies CATIEPVQETQYF.